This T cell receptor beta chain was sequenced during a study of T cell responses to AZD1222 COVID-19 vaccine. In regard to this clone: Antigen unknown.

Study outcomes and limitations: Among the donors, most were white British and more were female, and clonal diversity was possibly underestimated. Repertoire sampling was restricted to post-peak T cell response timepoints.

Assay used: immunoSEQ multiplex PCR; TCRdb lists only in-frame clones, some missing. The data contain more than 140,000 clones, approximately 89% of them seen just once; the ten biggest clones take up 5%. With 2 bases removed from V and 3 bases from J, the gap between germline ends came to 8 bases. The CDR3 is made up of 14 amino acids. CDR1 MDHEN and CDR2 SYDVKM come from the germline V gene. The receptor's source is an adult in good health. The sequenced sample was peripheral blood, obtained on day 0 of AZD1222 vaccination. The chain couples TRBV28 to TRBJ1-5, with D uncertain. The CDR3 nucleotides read TGTGCCAGCAGTTTAGGGCAGCACAATCAGCCCCAGCATTTT. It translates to CASSLGQHNQPQHF.